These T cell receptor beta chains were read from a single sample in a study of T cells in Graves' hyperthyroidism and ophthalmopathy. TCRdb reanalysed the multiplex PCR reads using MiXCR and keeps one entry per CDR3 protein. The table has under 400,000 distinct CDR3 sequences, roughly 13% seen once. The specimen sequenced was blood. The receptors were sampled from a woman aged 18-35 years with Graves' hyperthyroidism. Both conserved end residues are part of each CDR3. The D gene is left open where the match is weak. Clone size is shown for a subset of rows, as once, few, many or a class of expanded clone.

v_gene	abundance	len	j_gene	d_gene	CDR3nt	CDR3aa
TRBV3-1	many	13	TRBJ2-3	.	TGTGCCAGCAGCCAAGGACACGCAGATACGCAGTATTTT	CASSQGHADTQYF
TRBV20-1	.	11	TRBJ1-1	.	TGCAGTGCTTACAAGAACACTGAAGCTTTCTTT	CSAYKNTEAFF
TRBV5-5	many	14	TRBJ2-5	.	TGTGCCAGCAGCGCGAGGGGTTTTCAAGAGACCCAGTACTTC	CASSARGFQETQYF
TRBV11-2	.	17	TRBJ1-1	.	TGTGCCAGCAGCGACGGGACATACTTCCTACGGGACGTCGTTTCTTTCTTT	CASSDGTYFLRDVVSFF
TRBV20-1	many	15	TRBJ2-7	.	TGCAGTGCTCTAGGCGGCGACAGCGAATCCTACGAGCAGTACTTC	CSALGGDSESYEQYF
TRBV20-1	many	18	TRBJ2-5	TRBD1	TGCAGTGCTAGAGGCTCGGGACAGACGCCCCCGTACCAAGAGACCCAGTACTTC	CSARGSGQTPPYQETQYF
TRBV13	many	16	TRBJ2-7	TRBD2	TGTGCCAGCAGCTTAAGGGGACTAGAAGTTTACTACGAGCAGTACTTC	CASSLRGLEVYYEQYF
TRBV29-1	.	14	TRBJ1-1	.	TGCAGCGTTTCAGCCTTGGGACTGAACACTGAAGCTTTCTTT	CSVSALGLNTEAFF
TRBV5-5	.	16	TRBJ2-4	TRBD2	TGCGCCAGCAGCTTCGGGAGCGGGGGGGCGAAAAACATTCAGTACTTC	CASSFGSGGAKNIQYF
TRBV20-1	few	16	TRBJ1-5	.	TGCAATGCTACCCACCTCCGCGACAGCTTAAATCAGCCCCAGCATTTT	CNATHLRDSLNQPQHF
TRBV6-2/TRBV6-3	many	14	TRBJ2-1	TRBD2	TGTGCCAGCAGCGTCGCGGGAGAGTCGAATGAGCAGTTCTTC	CASSVAGESNEQFF
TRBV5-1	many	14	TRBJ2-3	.	TGCGCCAGCAGCTTGGACGGGGGTGCAGATACGCAGTATTTT	CASSLDGGADTQYF
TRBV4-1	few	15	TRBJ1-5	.	TGCGCCAGCAGCCCGGGGGACGGACGCAATCAGCCCCAGCATTTT	CASSPGDGRNQPQHF
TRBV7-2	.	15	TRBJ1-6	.	TGTGCCAGCAGCACTCCCGGGACTGATAATTCACCCCTCCACTTT	CASSTPGTDNSPLHF
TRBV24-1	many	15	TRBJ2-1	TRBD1	TGTGCCACCGCTGACAGGGTAACACTCGTGGATGAGCAGTTCTTC	CATADRVTLVDEQFF
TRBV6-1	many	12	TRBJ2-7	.	TGTGCCAGTACGGAGAGCCTCTACGAGCAGTACTTC	CASTESLYEQYF
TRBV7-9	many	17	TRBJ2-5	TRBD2	TGTGCCAGCAGCTTAGCGTACGGCGGGGGGGCCTTTGAGACCCAGTACTTC	CASSLAYGGGAFETQYF
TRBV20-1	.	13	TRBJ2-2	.	TGCAGTGCTGCTAGCGATGAGGCCGGGGAGCTGTTTTTT	CSAASDEAGELFF
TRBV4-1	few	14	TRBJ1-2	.	TGCGCCAGCAGCCAAGGGGAGTGGGTGGGAGGCTACACCTTC	CASSQGEWVGGYTF
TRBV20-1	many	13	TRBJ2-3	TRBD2	TGCAGTGCGGGGCGGGAGATCACAGATACGCAGTATTTT	CSAGREITDTQYF
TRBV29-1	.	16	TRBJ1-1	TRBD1	TGCAGCGTTCGCGGGGGACAGGGGTCCTTGAACACTGAAGCTTTCTTT	CSVRGGQGSLNTEAFF
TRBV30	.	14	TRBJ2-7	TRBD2	TGTGCCTGTACTAGCGGGAGGGGGGCCTACGAGCAGTACTTC	CACTSGRGAYEQYF
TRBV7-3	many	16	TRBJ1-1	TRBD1	TGTGCCAGCAGCTTAATGGCTACAGGGGGGAACACTGAAGCTTTCTTT	CASSLMATGGNTEAFF
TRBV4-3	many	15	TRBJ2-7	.	TGCGCCAGCAGCCAAGTGGTCTTAAGCCGCTACGAGCAGTACTTC	CASSQVVLSRYEQYF
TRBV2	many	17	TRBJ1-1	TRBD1	TGTGCCAGCAGTGGAGACACCAGGGGGCCCTCAGGCACTGAAGCTTTCTTT	CASSGDTRGPSGTEAFF
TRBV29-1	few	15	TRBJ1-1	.	TGCAGCGTTGCCCCCCGGAGGGTTTTGAACACTGAAGCTTTCTTT	CSVAPRRVLNTEAFF
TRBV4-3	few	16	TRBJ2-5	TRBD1	TGCGCCAGCAGCCATGCCTTGGACAGGGGAAAAGAGACCCAGTACTTC	CASSHALDRGKETQYF
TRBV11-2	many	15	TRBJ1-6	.	TGTGCCAGCAGCTCGAGCAAGGCCTATAATTCACCCCTCCACTTT	CASSSSKAYNSPLHF
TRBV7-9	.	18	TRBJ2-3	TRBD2	TGTGCCAGCAGCTTATTGGCCCCGGGGACTACTAGCACAGATACGCAGTATTTT	CASSLLAPGTTSTDTQYF